This T cell receptor beta chain was sequenced for a study of CD8+ T cells in alopecia areata. Germline CDR1 SGHDT, CDR2 YYEEEE. The CDR3 consists of 13 residues. Trimming pared 4 bases from V and 2 bases from J, leaving 7 bases between. After isolation, RNA underwent reverse transcription to generate cDNA as the sequencing template. The data were produced by immunoSEQ multiplex PCR, yet TCRdb's version contains in-frame clones alone and is incomplete. The sample shows 140,000 to 150,000 clones, roughly 46% of them seen only once. Individuals with alopecia areata gave both lesional scalp punch biopsies and peripheral blood for collection. This clone occurred many times.

The sample here was CD4+ T cells sorted from blood, taken at week 0. The chain couples TRBV5-6 to TRBJ2-1; D remains unclear. This receptor was taken from a human donor with alopecia areata. CDR3 DNA sequence: TGTGCCAGCAGCGTCCAGGCCTACAATGAGCAGTTCTTC. Amino acid sequence: CASSVQAYNEQFF.